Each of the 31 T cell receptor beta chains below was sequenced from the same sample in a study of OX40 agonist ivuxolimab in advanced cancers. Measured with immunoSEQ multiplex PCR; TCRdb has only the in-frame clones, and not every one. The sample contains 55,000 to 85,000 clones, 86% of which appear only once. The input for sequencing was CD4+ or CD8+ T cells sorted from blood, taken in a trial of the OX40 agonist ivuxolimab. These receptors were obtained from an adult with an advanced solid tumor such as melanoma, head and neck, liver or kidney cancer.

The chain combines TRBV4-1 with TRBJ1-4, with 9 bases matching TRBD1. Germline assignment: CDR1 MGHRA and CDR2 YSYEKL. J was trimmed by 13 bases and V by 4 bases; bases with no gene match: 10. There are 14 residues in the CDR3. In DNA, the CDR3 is TGCGCCAGCAGCCGGGGACAGGGTTTGAACCTACTGTTTTTT. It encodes CASSRGQGLNLLFF.

In DNA, the CDR3 is TGTGCCAGCAGCTTAGCGACCGGACAGGAGGATACGCAGTATTTT. Translating gives CASSLATGQEDTQYF. The chain is built from TRBV7-6 and TRBJ2-3; TRBD1 agrees at 7 bases. The CDR3 has 15 residues. The germline V gene encodes CDR1 SGHVS and CDR2 FNYEAQ. The ends lost 0 bases at V and 6 bases at J; junction bases unmatched: 6. Drawing the rest from reference TRBV7-6 and TRBJ2-3, the complete variable domain is GAGVSQSPRYKVTKRGQDVALRCDPISGHVSLYWYRQALGQGPEFLTYFNYEAQQDKSGLPNDRFSAERPEGSISTLTIQRTEQRDSAMYRCASSLATGQEDTQYFGPGTRLTVL.

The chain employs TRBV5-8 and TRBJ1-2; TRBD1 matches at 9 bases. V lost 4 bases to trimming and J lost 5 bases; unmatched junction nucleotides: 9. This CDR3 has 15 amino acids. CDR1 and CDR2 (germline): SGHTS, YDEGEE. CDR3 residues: CASSGTGGAGYGYTF. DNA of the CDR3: TGTGCCAGCAGCGGAACAGGGGGCGCGGGGTATGGCTACACCTTC.

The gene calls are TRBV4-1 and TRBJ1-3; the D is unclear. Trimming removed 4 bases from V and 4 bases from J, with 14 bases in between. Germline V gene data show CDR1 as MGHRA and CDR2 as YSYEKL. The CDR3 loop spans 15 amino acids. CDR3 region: CASSPAFGSGNTIYF. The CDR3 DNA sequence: TGCGCCAGCAGCCCAGCTTTCGGCAGCGGAAACACCATATATTTT.

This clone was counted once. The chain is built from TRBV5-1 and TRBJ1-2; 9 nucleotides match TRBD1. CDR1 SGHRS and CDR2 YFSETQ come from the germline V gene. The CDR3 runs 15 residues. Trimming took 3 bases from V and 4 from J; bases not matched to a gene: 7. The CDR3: CASSSGDRDVYGYTF. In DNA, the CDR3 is TGCGCCAGCAGCTCGGGGGACAGGGACGTCTATGGCTACACCTTC.

DNA for the CDR3: TGTGCCAGCAGCCAATTCACTAGCGGGGGAACCTACAATGAGCAGTTCTTC. Its protein product is CASSQFTSGGTYNEQFF. The chain joins TRBV4-2 to TRBJ2-1; 11 nucleotides line up with TRBD2. CDR3 length: 17 residues. The germline CDR1 and CDR2 sequences are LGHNA and YNFKEQ. Trimming at V came to 2 bases and at J to 2 bases, leaving 5 bases not matched to a gene.

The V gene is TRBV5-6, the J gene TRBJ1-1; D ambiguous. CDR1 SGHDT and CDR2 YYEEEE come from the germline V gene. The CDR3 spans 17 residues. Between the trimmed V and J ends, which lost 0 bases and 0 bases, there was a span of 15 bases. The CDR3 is CASSLVGSRVMNTEAFF. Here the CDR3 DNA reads TGTGCCAGCAGCTTGGTAGGGTCTAGGGTTATGAACACTGAAGCTTTCTTT. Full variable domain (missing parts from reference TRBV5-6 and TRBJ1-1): DAGVTQSPTHLIKTRGQQVTLRCSPKSGHDTVSWYQQALGQGPQFIFQYYEEEERQRGNFPDRFSGHQFPNYSSELNVNALLLGDSALYLCASSLVGSRVMNTEAFFGQGTRLTVV.

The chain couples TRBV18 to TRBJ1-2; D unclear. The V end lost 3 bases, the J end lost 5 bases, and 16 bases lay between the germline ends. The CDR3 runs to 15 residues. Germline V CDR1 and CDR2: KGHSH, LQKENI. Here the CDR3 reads CASSPSMTWAYGYTF. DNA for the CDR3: TGTGCCAGCTCACCGTCGATGACTTGGGCGTATGGCTACACCTTC. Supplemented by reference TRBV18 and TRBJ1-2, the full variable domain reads NAGVMQNPRHLVRRRGQEARLRCSPMKGHSHVYWYRQLPEEGLKFMVYLQKENIIDESGMPKERFSAEFPKEGPSILRIQQVVRGDSAAYFCASSPSMTWAYGYTFGSGTRLTVV.

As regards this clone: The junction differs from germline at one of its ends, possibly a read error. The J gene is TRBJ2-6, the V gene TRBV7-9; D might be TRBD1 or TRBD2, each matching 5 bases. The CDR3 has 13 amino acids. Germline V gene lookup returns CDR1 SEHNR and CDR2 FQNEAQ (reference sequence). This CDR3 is CASSLAGGNVLTF. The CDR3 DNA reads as TGTGCCAGCAGCTTAGCTGGGGGCAACGTCCTGACTTTC.

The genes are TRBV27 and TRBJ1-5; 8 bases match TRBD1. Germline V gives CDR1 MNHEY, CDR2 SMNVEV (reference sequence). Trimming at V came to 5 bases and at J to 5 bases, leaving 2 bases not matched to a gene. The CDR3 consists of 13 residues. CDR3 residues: CASSGTGHQPQHF. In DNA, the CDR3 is TGTGCCAGCAGTGGGACAGGCCATCAGCCCCAGCATTTT.

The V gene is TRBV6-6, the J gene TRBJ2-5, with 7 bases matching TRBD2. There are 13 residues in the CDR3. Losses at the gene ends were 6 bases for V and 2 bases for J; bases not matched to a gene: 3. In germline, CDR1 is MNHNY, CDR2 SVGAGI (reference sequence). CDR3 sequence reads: CASSRLAQETQYF. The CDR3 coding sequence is TGTGCCAGCAGCCGACTAGCACAAGAGACCCAGTACTTC.

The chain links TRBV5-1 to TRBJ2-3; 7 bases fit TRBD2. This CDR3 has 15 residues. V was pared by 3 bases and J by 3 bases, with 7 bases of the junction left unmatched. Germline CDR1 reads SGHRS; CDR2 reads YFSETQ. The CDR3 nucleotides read TGCGCCAGCAGCTGGAGCGGGGCCTCGACAGATACGCAGTATTTT. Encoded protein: CASSWSGASTDTQYF.

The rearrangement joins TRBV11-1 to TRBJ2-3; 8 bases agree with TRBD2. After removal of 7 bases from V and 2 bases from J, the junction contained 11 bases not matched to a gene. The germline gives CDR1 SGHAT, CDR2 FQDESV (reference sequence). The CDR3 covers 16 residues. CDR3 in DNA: TGTGCCAGCACTACTGGTGGCGGGGGGCTCACAGATACGCAGTATTTT. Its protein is CASTTGGGGLTDTQYF.

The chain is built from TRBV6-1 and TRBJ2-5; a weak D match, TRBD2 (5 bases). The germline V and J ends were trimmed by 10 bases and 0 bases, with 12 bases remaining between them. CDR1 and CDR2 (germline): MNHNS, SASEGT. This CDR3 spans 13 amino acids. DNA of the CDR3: TGTGCCAACTCCCCGGGATACCAAGAGACCCAGTACTTC. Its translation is CANSPGYQETQYF.

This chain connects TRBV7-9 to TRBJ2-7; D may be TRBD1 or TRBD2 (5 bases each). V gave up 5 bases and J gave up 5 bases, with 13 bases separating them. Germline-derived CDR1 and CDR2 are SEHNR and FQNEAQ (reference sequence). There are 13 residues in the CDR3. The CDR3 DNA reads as TGTGCCAGCAGCCGGGACGGAGGCGACGAGCAGTACTTC. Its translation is CASSRDGGDEQYF.

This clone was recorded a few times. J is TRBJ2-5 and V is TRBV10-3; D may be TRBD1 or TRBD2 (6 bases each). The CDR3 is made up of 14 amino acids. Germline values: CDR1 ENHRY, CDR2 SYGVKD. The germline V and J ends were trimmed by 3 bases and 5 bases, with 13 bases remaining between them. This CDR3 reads CAISDIRGHETQYF. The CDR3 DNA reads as TGTGCCATCAGTGACATCCGGGGGCACGAGACCCAGTACTTC.

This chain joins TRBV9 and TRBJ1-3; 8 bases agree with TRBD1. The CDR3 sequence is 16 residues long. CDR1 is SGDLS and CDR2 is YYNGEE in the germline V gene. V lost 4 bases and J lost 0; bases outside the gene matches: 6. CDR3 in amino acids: CASSPRQGNSGNTIYF. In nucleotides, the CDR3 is TGTGCCAGCAGCCCCCGACAGGGGAACTCTGGAAACACCATATATTTT.

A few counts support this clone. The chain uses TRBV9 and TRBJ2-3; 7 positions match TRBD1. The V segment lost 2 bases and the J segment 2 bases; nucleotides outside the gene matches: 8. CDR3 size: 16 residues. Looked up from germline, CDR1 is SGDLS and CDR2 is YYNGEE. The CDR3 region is CASSVTGDTNTDTQYF. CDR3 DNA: TGTGCCAGCAGCGTCACAGGGGACACTAACACAGATACGCAGTATTTT.

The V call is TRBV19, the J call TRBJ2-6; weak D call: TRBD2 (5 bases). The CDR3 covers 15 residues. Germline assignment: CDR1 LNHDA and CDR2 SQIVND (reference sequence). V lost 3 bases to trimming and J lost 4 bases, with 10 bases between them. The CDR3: CASSMRATGANVLTF. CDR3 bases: TGTGCCAGTAGTATGCGGGCAACAGGGGCCAACGTCCTGACTTTC.

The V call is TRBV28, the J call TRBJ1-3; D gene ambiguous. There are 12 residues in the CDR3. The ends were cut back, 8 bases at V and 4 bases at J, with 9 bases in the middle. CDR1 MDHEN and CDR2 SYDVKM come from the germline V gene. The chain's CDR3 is CASRLQGNTIYF. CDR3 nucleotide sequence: TGTGCCAGCCGACTACAGGGAAACACCATATATTTT.

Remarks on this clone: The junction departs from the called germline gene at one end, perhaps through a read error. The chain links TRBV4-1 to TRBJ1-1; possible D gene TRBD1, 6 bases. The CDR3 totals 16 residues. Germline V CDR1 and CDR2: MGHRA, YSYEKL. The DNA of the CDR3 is TGCGCCAGCAGCCAATCTAGGACAGTCATGAACACTGAAGTTTTCTTT. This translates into CASSQSRTVMNTEVFF.

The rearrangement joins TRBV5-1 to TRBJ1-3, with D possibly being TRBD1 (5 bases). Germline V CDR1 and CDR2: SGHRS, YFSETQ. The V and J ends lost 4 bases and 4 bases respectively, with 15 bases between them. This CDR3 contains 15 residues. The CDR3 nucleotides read TGCGCCAGCAGCAAAGACAGTTCGGACGGAAACACCATATATTTT. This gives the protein CASSKDSSDGNTIYF.

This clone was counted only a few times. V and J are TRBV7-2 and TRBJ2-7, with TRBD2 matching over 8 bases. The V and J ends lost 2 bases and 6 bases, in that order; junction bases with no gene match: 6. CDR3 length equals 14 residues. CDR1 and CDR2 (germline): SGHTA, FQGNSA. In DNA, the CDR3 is TGTGCCAGCAGCTTAAGGCGGGGGGTTGTCGAGCAGTACTTC. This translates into CASSLRRGVVEQYF.

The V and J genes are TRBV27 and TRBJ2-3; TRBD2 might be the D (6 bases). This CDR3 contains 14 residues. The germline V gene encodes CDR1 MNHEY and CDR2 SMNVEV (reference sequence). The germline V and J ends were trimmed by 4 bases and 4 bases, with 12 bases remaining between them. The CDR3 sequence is CASSWPGVSDTQYF. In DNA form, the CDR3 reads TGTGCCAGCAGTTGGCCGGGGGTCTCAGATACGCAGTATTTT.

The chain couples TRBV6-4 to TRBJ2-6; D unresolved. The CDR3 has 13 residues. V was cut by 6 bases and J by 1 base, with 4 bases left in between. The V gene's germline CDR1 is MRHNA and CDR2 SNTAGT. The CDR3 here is CASSESGANVLTF. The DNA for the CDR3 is TGTGCCAGCAGCGAATCTGGGGCCAACGTCCTGACTTTC.

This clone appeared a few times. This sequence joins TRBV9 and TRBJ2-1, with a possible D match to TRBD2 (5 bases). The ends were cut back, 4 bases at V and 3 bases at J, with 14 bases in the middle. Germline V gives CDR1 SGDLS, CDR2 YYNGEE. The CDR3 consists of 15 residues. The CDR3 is CASSTRGSGYNEQFF. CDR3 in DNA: TGTGCCAGCAGCACCCGGGGTTCGGGCTACAATGAGCAGTTCTTC.

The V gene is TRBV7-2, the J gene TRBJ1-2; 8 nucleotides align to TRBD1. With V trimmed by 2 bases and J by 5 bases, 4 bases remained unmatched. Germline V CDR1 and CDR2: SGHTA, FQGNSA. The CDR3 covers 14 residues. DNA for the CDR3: TGTGCCAGCAGCTTATCCAGGGGGCAGTATGGCTACACCTTC. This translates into CASSLSRGQYGYTF.

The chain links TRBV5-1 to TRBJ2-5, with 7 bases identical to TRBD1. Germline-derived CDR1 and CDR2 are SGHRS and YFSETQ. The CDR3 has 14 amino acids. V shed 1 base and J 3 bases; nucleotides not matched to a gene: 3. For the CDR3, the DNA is TGCGCCAGCAGCTTGCCGGGACAGAAAGAGACCCAGTACTTC. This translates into CASSLPGQKETQYF.

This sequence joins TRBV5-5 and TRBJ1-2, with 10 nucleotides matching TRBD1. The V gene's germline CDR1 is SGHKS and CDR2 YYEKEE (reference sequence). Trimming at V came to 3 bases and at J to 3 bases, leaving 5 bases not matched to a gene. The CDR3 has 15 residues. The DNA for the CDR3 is TGTGCCAGCAGCTACGGGACAGGGGCGGACTATGGCTACACCTTC. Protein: CASSYGTGADYGYTF.

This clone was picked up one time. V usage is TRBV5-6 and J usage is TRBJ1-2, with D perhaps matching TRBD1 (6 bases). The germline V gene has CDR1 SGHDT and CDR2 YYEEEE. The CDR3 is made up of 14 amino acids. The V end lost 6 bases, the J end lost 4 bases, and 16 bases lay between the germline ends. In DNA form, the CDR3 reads TGTGCCAGCACTATAAAAACAGGGTCCTATGGCTACACCTTC. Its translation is CASTIKTGSYGYTF.

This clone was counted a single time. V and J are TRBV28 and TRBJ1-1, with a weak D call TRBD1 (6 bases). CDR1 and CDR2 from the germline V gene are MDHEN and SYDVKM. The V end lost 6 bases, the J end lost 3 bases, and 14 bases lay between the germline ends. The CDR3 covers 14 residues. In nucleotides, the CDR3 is TGTGCCAGCAGCTCAGGGGTGGGGTACACTGAAGCTTTCTTT. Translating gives CASSSGVGYTEAFF.